These 3 T cell receptor beta chains were all obtained from the same sample, sequenced in a study of post-analysis software for immune sequencing data. Their antigens remain unidentified. The library was made from cDNA and included unique molecular identifiers. TCRdb itself ran the PCR reads through MiXCR, one entry per CDR3 protein. The profile shows about 460,000 distinct CDR3 sequences, roughly 45% of them singletons. Findings of the study overall: TRBV segments more frequent in patients than in controls numbered five and included TRBV5-6, TRBV5-1 and TRBV20-1.

Sequenced: blood. The source of these receptors is a girl aged 10-17 years with multiple sclerosis.

The chain joins TRBV7-3 to TRBJ1-1; tentative D call: TRBD1 (5 bases). The CDR3 has 12 residues. V lost 5 bases and J lost 6, with 10 bases in between. Germline values: CDR1 SGHTA, CDR2 FQGTGA. DNA of the CDR3: TGTGCCAGCAGCGGGACTTCTCCTGAAGCTTTCTTT. Translated: CASSGTSPEAFF.

This clonotype has more than one count but fewer than ten. The rearrangement links TRBV29-1 to TRBJ2-7, with 7 bases aligning to TRBD1. This CDR3 comprises 14 residues. V was pared by 6 bases and J by 0 bases, with 8 bases of the junction left unmatched. The germline CDR1 and CDR2 sequences are SQVTM and ANQGSEA. CDR3 sequence: CSVSGDSHSYEQYF. For the CDR3, the DNA is TGCAGCGTCTCCGGGGACAGCCACTCCTACGAGCAGTACTTC.

V is TRBV28 and J is TRBJ2-1, with a tentative D call TRBD2 (6 bases). Germline CDR1 and CDR2: MDHEN and SYDVKM. V was cut by 6 bases and J by 5 bases, with 14 bases left in between. The CDR3 is 14 amino acids. The DNA of the CDR3 is TGTGCCAGCAGGCGGGGTAGTGGTAACAATGAGCAGTTCTTC. Its translation is CASRRGSGNNEQFF.